This TCR beta chain was identified during a study of breast tumors, draining lymph nodes, adjacent tissues. Study outcomes and limitations: Tumor repertoires ranked between lymph nodes and nontumor tissue in diversity, with V and J gene preferences.

Axillary draining lymph nodes of breast cancer patients supplied the node samples. Each CDR3 protein gets one entry after TCRdb re-called the multiplex PCR reads with MiXCR. The table lists 120,000 or so distinct CDR3 sequences, about 20% of them singletons, with 3.5% to 4.5% in the top ten. At least ten counts were recorded for this clonotype. What it binds is unknown. Germline V CDR1 and CDR2: DFQATT, SNEGSKA (reference sequence). The CDR3 is 16 amino acids. Trimming pared 5 bases from V and 0 bases from J, leaving 17 bases between. The V and J genes are TRBV20-1 and TRBJ2-1; no clear D gene. The TCR originated in a female donor with breast cancer. Some clones in this sample may be carry-over from other donors' samples. Specimen: axillary lymph node tissue. The CDR3 DNA reads TGCAGTGCTCCAAAGACCGTTGCCGCCTCCTACAATGAGCAGTTCTTC. As protein: CSAPKTVAASYNEQFF.